Presented here are 14 T cell receptor beta chains from one specimen sequenced in a study of blood T cell repertoires in COVID-19. TCRdb keeps only in-frame clones here, not all; method: immunoSEQ multiplex PCR. The profile shows under 250,000 clones, 86% of them singletons. Specimen: peripheral blood. Every receptor here comes from a woman aged 55-75 years who had recovered from COVID-19.

V gene TRBV7-9 combines with J gene TRBJ2-7; the D gene is possibly TRBD2 (6 bases). The ends were cut back, 6 bases at V and 7 bases at J, with 22 bases in the middle. CDR1 is SEHNR and CDR2 is FQNEAQ in the germline V gene (reference sequence). CDR3 length equals 15 residues. The CDR3 sequence is CASRATGDLRMEQYF. The CDR3 nucleotides read TGTGCCAGCAGAGCCACCGGGGACTTACGGATGGAGCAGTACTTC.

The chain joins TRBV9 to TRBJ2-3, with no clear D. CDR1 and CDR2 (germline): SGDLS, YYNGEE. The CDR3 is 14 residues long. Trimming pared 5 bases from V and 2 bases from J, leaving 12 bases between. CDR3 residues: CASSEEVNTDTQYF. Here the CDR3 DNA reads TGTGCCAGCAGTGAGGAAGTTAACACAGATACGCAGTATTTT.

Only one count was recorded for this clone. This rearrangement joins TRBV2 to TRBJ2-7, with D possibly matching TRBD2 (6 bases). The V gene lost 3 bases and the J gene lost 5 bases, with 20 bases spanning the gap. The CDR3 has 16 amino acids. Germline V lookup: CDR1 SNHLY, CDR2 FYNNEI. CDR3 bases: TGTGCCAGCAGTGACCGACTAGGACACGGCGGGAACGAGCAGTACTTC. Its translation is CASSDRLGHGGNEQYF.

This clone was recorded once. A much larger clone lies one base from this, so it may be a read error. The chain couples TRBV5-1 to TRBJ2-7; D might be TRBD1 (5 bases). The V gene lost 2 bases and the J gene lost 0 bases, with 9 bases spanning the gap. CDR3 length: 14 amino acids. Per the germline V gene, CDR1 is SGHRS and CDR2 is YFSETQ. The CDR3 bases are TGCGCCAGCAGCTTTGACAGCCTCTCCTACGAGCAGTACTTC. This gives the protein CASSFDSLSYEQYF.

This chain uses TRBV5-1 with TRBJ2-3; 13 nucleotides align to TRBD2. J lost 7 bases, V lost 4 bases, and 6 bases had no gene match. Germline-derived CDR1 and CDR2 are SGHRS and YFSETQ. There are 15 residues in the CDR3. The CDR3 DNA sequence: TGCGCCAGCAGCACTAGCGGGGGGGCCTCAAATACGCAGTATTTT. It translates to CASSTSGGASNTQYF.

This rearrangement joins TRBV5-1 to TRBJ1-1; possibly TRBD1 for D (6 bases). Germline-derived CDR1 and CDR2 are SGHRS and YFSETQ. This CDR3 comprises 16 residues. The V gene lost 0 bases and the J gene lost 0 bases, with 12 bases spanning the gap. DNA of the CDR3: TGCGCCAGCAGCTTGGGGCAGGGGCGGATGAACACTGAAGCTTTCTTT. It specifies CASSLGQGRMNTEAFF. Together with reference TRBV5-1 and TRBJ1-1, the CDR3 gives the full variable domain: KAGVTQTPRYLIKTRGQQVTLSCSPISGHRSVSWYQQTPGQGLQFLFEYFSETQRNKGNFPGRFSGRQFSNSRSEMNVSTLELGDSALYLCASSLGQGRMNTEAFFGQGTRLTVV.

The gene calls are TRBV2 and TRBJ1-1; 9 bases align to TRBD1. There are 16 residues in the CDR3. Losses at the gene ends were 5 bases for V and 0 bases for J; bases not matched to a gene: 7. CDR1 and CDR2 (germline): SNHLY, FYNNEI. Here the CDR3 reads CASSPDRGRVNTEAFF. The CDR3 coding sequence is TGTGCCAGCAGTCCGGACAGGGGACGAGTGAACACTGAAGCTTTCTTT.

V is TRBV7-8 and J is TRBJ2-2; TRBD2 might be the D (5 bases). Germline assignment: CDR1 SGHVS and CDR2 FQNEAQ. CDR3 size: 16 residues. Trimming took off 5 bases at V and 6 bases at J, with 19 bases between the two ends. CDR3 region: CASSPGLPGVSGELFF. In DNA, the CDR3 is TGTGCCAGCAGCCCTGGACTCCCCGGGGTCTCCGGGGAGCTGTTTTTT.

This chain links TRBV28 with TRBJ1-5; the D gene is possibly TRBD1 (5 bases). Trimming took 4 bases from V and 3 from J, leaving 16 bases between them. CDR3 length: 16 amino acids. CDR1 is MDHEN and CDR2 is SYDVKM in the germline V gene. The DNA of the CDR3 is TGTGCCAGCAGTTCTAGGACACGTGACTTCAATCAGCCCCAGCATTTT. Its translation: CASSSRTRDFNQPQHF.

This rearrangement joins TRBV5-3 to TRBJ1-1; a possible D gene is TRBD1 (5 bases). TRBV5-3 is labeled an ORF, and its function is uncertain. This CDR3 spans 20 amino acids. Trimming removed 3 bases at V and 4 bases at J, with 31 bases between. The CDR3 nucleotides read TGTGCCAGAAGCTCGGAGTCAAAGACGGCCGATACCCAAAGGGGCACTGAAGCTTTCTTT. It yields the protein CARSSESKTADTQRGTEAFF.

The rearrangement links TRBV5-6 to TRBJ1-6; TRBD1 matches at 7 bases. The CDR3 consists of 14 residues. V lost 3 bases, J lost 10 bases, and 7 bases stayed unmatched. Germline lookup yields CDR1 SGHDT and CDR2 YYEEEE. CDR3 loop: CASSSDRVGSPLHF. The CDR3 nucleotides read TGTGCCAGCAGCTCCGACAGGGTAGGATCACCCCTCCACTTT.

This chain joins TRBV9 and TRBJ2-3; 8 nucleotides match TRBD1. Trimming took 3 bases from V and 2 from J; bases not matched to a gene: 2. The CDR3 consists of 14 residues. CDR1 is SGDLS, CDR2 YYNGEE, per germline. CDR3 amino acids: CASSGDRFTDTQYF. Written as DNA, the CDR3 is TGTGCCAGCAGCGGGGACAGGTTCACAGATACGCAGTATTTT.

The chain combines TRBV4-1 with TRBJ1-6; D call uncertain. This CDR3 has 15 amino acids. CDR1 MGHRA and CDR2 YSYEKL come from the germline V gene. V was cut by 0 bases and J by 8 bases, with 11 bases left in between. The CDR3 loop is CASSQDHAVHSPLHF. The CDR3 coding sequence is TGCGCCAGCAGCCAAGATCACGCGGTTCATTCACCCCTCCACTTT.

The J gene is TRBJ1-5, the V gene TRBV7-8; 7 positions match TRBD1. The CDR3 extends over 14 amino acids. Germline CDR1 is SGHVS and CDR2 is FQNEAQ. The junction had 6 bases not matched to a gene; V was cut back by 7 bases and J by 3 bases. Here the CDR3 reads CASTSGGTNQPQHF. As DNA, the CDR3 is TGTGCCAGCACCTCAGGGGGGACCAATCAGCCCCAGCATTTT. The full variable domain, rest sourced from reference TRBV7-8 and TRBJ1-5, is GAGVSQSPRYKVAKRGQDVALRCDPISGHVSLFWYQQALGQGPEFLTYFQNEAQLDKSGLPSDRFFAERPEGSVSTLKIQRTQQEDSAVYLCASTSGGTNQPQHFGDGTRLSIL.